This T cell receptor (beta chain) appears in the sequencing data of a study of CD8+ T cells in alopecia areata. Study-level points and caveats: Scalp data also include sequences from resident alphabeta T cells of normal skin. Normal scalp showed lower clonality than lesional scalp, especially alopecia totalis/universalis. TCR sharing across patients was less clear than in mice, possibly HLA-related.

Deletions cut 8 bases from V and 3 bases from J, with 13 bases between. Germline loops: CDR1 SNHLY, CDR2 FYNNEI. The length of the CDR3 is 13 residues. This clone was seen more than once but under ten times. Its cognate antigen is unknown. Sequencing relied on a cDNA template that was reverse transcribed from extracted RNA. The assay was immunoSEQ multiplex PCR, and TCRdb's table has in-frame clones only and misses some. The sample gives approximately 82,000 clones, just over 50% of which show up once; around 6% is in the top ten. The J gene is TRBJ2-5, the V gene TRBV2; the D gene is possibly TRBD2 (5 bases). The sequence was collected from a human donor with alopecia areata. Sequencing used NKG2D-high CD8+ T cells sorted from blood. CDR3 region: CASRKTREETQYF. The CDR3 DNA reads TGTGCCAGCCGAAAGACGAGGGAAGAGACCCAGTACTTC.